These 14 T cell receptor beta chains originate from one sample sequenced in a study of T cells after posttransplantation cyclophosphamide. The naive gate required viable CD3+CD4+ or CD3+CD8+ cells with CCR7+CD45RA+CD45RO-CD95-CD27+CD28+ phenotype. Assay: immunoSEQ multiplex PCR; the TCRdb copy retains only in-frame clones and omits some. The sample has 25,000 to 40,000 clones; 90% to 95% are singletons. The sequenced sample was naive CD4+ T cells sorted from blood. Source of these receptors: a man aged 30-40 years in good health and a related stem cell transplant donor.

V is TRBV19 and J is TRBJ2-1, with TRBD1 as a possible D gene (9 bases). V dropped 4 bases and J dropped 7 bases, with 17 bases sitting between them. CDR3 length: 15 residues. From germline, CDR1 is LNHDA and CDR2 SQIVND (reference sequence). CDR3 in amino acids: CASSTGGDRVNEQFF. The CDR3, as DNA: TGTGCCAGTAGTACGGGGGGGGACAGGGTAAATGAGCAGTTCTTC. The entire variable domain, with the rest obtained from reference TRBV19 and TRBJ2-1, is as follows: DGGITQSPKYLFRKEGQNVTLSCEQNLNHDAMYWYRQDPGQGLRLIYYSQIVNDFQKGDIAEGYSVSREKKESFPLTVTSAQKNPTAFYLCASSTGGDRVNEQFFGPGTRLTVL.

This chain links TRBV18 with TRBJ1-5, with D perhaps matching TRBD1 (6 bases). The CDR3 totals 15 residues. Germline CDR1 reads KGHSH; CDR2 reads LQKENI. Trimming shortened V by 1 base and J by 3 bases, and 10 bases separated the two germline ends. CDR3 nucleotides: TGTGCCAGCTCACCACGGGGGCACGACAATCAGCCCCAGCATTTT. Amino acid sequence: CASSPRGHDNQPQHF.

This clone showed up just once. The genes are TRBV9 and TRBJ2-7, with 7 bases that match TRBD1. J lost 2 bases, V lost 4 bases, and 9 bases had no gene match. This CDR3 has 15 amino acids. Germline CDR1 and CDR2: SGDLS and YYNGEE. The CDR3 DNA sequence: TGTGCCAGCAGCTCCGCGGACAGGTATCCCTACGAGCAGTACTTC. Translated: CASSSADRYPYEQYF.

In its sample, this clone was seen a few times. Written as DNA, the CDR3 is TGTGCCAGCAGTGAACTCGGGCAGGGGGCTCATGGCTACACCTTC. The encoded protein is CASSELGQGAHGYTF. The V gene is TRBV6-1, the J gene TRBJ1-2, with 8 bases lining up with TRBD1. The CDR3 is 15 amino acids. V gave up 2 bases and J gave up 6 bases; unmatched junction bases: 8. Looked up from germline, CDR1 is MNHNS and CDR2 is SASEGT.

This rearrangement joins TRBV7-2 to TRBJ1-3; 7 positions match TRBD1. V gave up 6 bases and J gave up 0 bases; unmatched junction bases: 2. Germline V CDR1 and CDR2: SGHTA, FQGNSA. The CDR3 runs 14 residues. CDR3 loop: CASRAGGSGNTIYF. CDR3 DNA: TGTGCCAGCAGGGCAGGGGGCTCTGGAAACACCATATATTTT.

The genes are TRBV5-6 and TRBJ1-1; 7 positions agree with TRBD1. V dropped 0 bases and J dropped 5; count of bases not matched to a gene: 4. The CDR3 runs 14 residues. In germline, CDR1 is SGHDT, CDR2 YYEEEE. This chain's CDR3 is CASSLDRGVTEAFF. DNA for the CDR3: TGTGCCAGCAGCTTGGACAGGGGTGTGACTGAAGCTTTCTTT.

This clone was observed a handful of times. The chain joins TRBV10-3 to TRBJ1-4, with a possible D match to TRBD1 (6 bases). CDR1 and CDR2 from the germline V gene are ENHRY and SYGVKD. The CDR3 has 15 amino acids. Between the trimmed V and J ends, which lost 5 bases and 5 bases, there was a span of 15 bases. This chain's CDR3 is CAISITRGGNEKLFF. CDR3 nucleotide sequence: TGTGCCATCAGTATTACCAGGGGAGGGAATGAAAAACTGTTTTTT.

The rearrangement joins TRBV5-1 to TRBJ2-7; TRBD1 matches 9 bases. The CDR3 sequence is 15 residues long. V lost 1 base to trimming and J lost 2 bases; unmatched junction nucleotides: 4. Germline CDR1 SGHRS, CDR2 YFSETQ. CDR3 coding DNA: TGCGCCAGCAGCTTGTTGGGACAGGGAACCTACGAGCAGTACTTC. This codes for CASSLLGQGTYEQYF. The whole variable domain, filled in from reference TRBV5-1 and TRBJ2-7, reads KAGVTQTPRYLIKTRGQQVTLSCSPISGHRSVSWYQQTPGQGLQFLFEYFSETQRNKGNFPGRFSGRQFSNSRSEMNVSTLELGDSALYLCASSLLGQGTYEQYFGPGTRLTVT.

The J gene is TRBJ2-3, the V gene TRBV7-3; 15 bases agree with TRBD2. Germline lookup yields CDR1 SGHTA and CDR2 FQGTGA. The CDR3 spans 16 residues. With 5 bases clipped from V and 7 bases from J, the junction kept 7 bases outside the gene matches. DNA for the CDR3: TGTGCCAGCAGCAAACAAGGGACTAGCGGGGGGTATACGCAGTATTTT. Translating it yields CASSKQGTSGGYTQYF.

This rearrangement joins TRBV6-5 to TRBJ2-3, with D maybe TRBD1 (5 bases). This CDR3 has 14 amino acids. Trimming shortened V by 7 bases and J by 2 bases, and 13 bases separated the two germline ends. From germline, CDR1 is MNHEY and CDR2 SVGAGI. The CDR3 here is CASTTGGNTDTQYF. CDR3 coding DNA: TGTGCCAGCACCACAGGCGGAAACACAGATACGCAGTATTTT.

The chain couples TRBV14 to TRBJ2-3; 9 bases fit TRBD2. The CDR3 is 17 residues long. The junction had 9 bases not matched to a gene; V was cut back by 0 bases and J by 5 bases. Germline V lookup: CDR1 SGHDN, CDR2 FVKESK. The CDR3 DNA reads as TGTGCCAGCAGCCAAGATCTTTTAGCGGGGGTCGGAGATACGCAGTATTTT. Amino acids: CASSQDLLAGVGDTQYF.

The rearrangement uses TRBV10-2 and TRBJ2-1; the D is unclear. The CDR3 has 15 residues. Germline CDR1 WSHSY, CDR2 SAAADI. V lost 6 bases, J lost 0 bases, and 12 bases lay in between. CDR3 in DNA: TGCGCCAGCAGACCCTTTAGGAGCTCCTACAATGAGCAGTTCTTC. Translation gives CASRPFRSSYNEQFF.

The chain couples TRBV2 to TRBJ2-7; maybe TRBD1 (6 bases). The CDR3 length is 14 residues. Trimming took off 5 bases at V and 3 bases at J, with 14 bases between the two ends. CDR1 is SNHLY, CDR2 FYNNEI, per germline. This CDR3 reads CASSFRQENYEQYF. DNA for the CDR3: TGTGCCAGCAGTTTCCGACAGGAGAACTACGAGCAGTACTTC.

V is TRBV13 and J is TRBJ2-1; D is uncertain. Between the trimmed V and J ends, which lost 0 bases and 10 bases, there was a span of 4 bases. The CDR3 has 11 amino acids. Germline V lookup: CDR1 PRHDT, CDR2 FYEKMQ (reference sequence). For the CDR3, the DNA is TGTGCCAGCAGCTTAGGACTGGAGCAGTTCTTC. This sequence encodes CASSLGLEQFF.